Sequencing of this T cell receptor beta chain was carried out in a study of shared clonotypes between healthy human individuals (dated by TCRdb to about 2020). With regard to the full study: A couple of women and three men aged 18 to 49 years were included in the cohort. Per donor, three plates each were used for CD4 naive and CD4 memory, two for CD8 naive, and one for CD8 memory. To estimate repertoire size and how much clonotype sharing occurs between individuals, the study deeply sequenced the blood TCR repertoires of roughly 5 healthy adults. Different laboratories and diverse techniques were used to prepare libraries and sequence TCR repertoires, to increase sequencing depth and limit assay-specific biases. Per donor, leukapheresis produced somewhere between about 0.9 and 9.5 billion PBMCs.

On this clone itself: The clone's antigen remains unknown. No base quality information exists; no much larger clone differs at one position.

Beyond this particular receptor, the publication reports: Across four donors, approximately 4.9% of naive CD4, 3% to 4% of naive CD8, under 2.5% of memory CD4, and 0.4% of memory CD8 clonotypes were shared. Compared with non-shared clonotypes, clonotypes shared by all four sorted-subset donors had higher generation probabilities. Based on pairwise subsampling, the degree of clonotype sharing among donors was expected to be affected by sequencing depth. Even with the large sequencing depth, rarefaction of the sorted-subset datasets indicated that sequencing was incomplete. Because the study included only a small number of donors, the genetic and exposure-history diversity represented was limited. Sampling was restricted to blood, and TCR repertoires in tissues likely differ from the TCR repertoires found in blood. Naive subsets generally had larger estimated clonotype richness than memory subsets did.

V is shortened by 3 bases, J by 4 bases, and the region joining them spans 24 bases. CDR1 and CDR2 are drawn from the germline V gene: MGHRA, YSYEKL. The CDR3 starts with the cysteine, ends with the phenylalanine, and has 19 residues. Only CDR3 DNA remains: 57 bases, in frame from the first base. TCR CDR3 regions were amplified from genomic DNA by multiplex PCR using the deep immunoSEQ assay. For each cell subset, the extracted genomic DNA was distributed evenly across all wells of several immunoSEQ 96-well plates, and each plate served as one replicate. For sorted subsets, 200 to 250 ng of genomic DNA, equivalent to 25,000 to 35,000 T cell genomes, went into each replicate PCR. Purified libraries were measured with a Qubit 3.0 fluorometer, size-checked on a Bioanalyzer 2100, and measured again with the KAPA Library Quantification kit. Every immunoSEQ 96-well plate was sequenced on a dedicated single-read 150-cycle Illumina NextSeq 550 flow cell. The original methods were these. Because the immunoSEQ output included only junctional sequences and no quality scores, the filtering could not be the same as the filtering used for full-length reads. To assign V/J genes and CDR3, sequences were annotated against IMGT germline references using PyIR, a Python wrapper for IgBLAST v1.9. Reads were removed for weak V/J assignments (E-value above 1e-6), missing CDR3, stop codons, out-of-frame junctions, or ambiguous translated residues. V3J clonotypes were defined as sequences sharing an identical inferred V gene, J gene, and CDR3 amino acid sequence. Percentage overlap between repertoires was computed as shared unique clonotypes divided by the size of the smaller repertoire. Repertoire richness was assessed with RTK rarefaction, the Chao1 estimator, and Recon v2.1 estimates of unobserved clonotypes. OLGA was used to compute generation probabilities for all TCRbeta clonotypes that the gDNA method yielded from a few donors. TCRdb mirrors the immuneACCESS table, restricted to in-frame sequences. Some clones are absent from its copies; in checked studies, under half trace to an unresolved V gene, and the reason for the others is unknown. V and J calls and clone size come straight from that table; D and trimming were deduced from the DNA. The sample yields under 2.5 million clones; 92% were counted once. The ten biggest clones cover approximately 0.41% of the sample.

The donors were healthy, HIV-negative adults with no recently reported acute infections or vaccinations. Every donor was a Caucasian adult living in Nashville, Tennessee, USA. CD4+ T cells were enriched by magnetic negative selection, after which naive cells were positively selected on CD45RA and the negative fraction was taken as the memory subset. Blood was collected by leukapheresis, and PBMCs were isolated by Ficoll-Histopaque density gradient centrifugation and then cryopreserved in liquid nitrogen vapor phase. Purity and quantity of every magnetically sorted T cell population were checked by analytical flow cytometry. Genomic DNA was isolated from every sorted fraction and measured by UV absorbance on a Nanodrop 2000c.

The chain was built from TRBV4-1 and TRBJ2-2; 6 matching bases give a weak D call of TRBD1. Sequencing was carried out using naive CD4+ T cells from PBMCs. What the cell subset or site label conveys for this sample: CD45RA+ positively selected. The receptor was isolated from a man younger than 35 in good health. Some clones in this sample may be carry-over from other donors' samples. The nucleotide sequence reads as follows: TGCGCCAGCAGCCAGGACCGCAAAAGCACCCGGACAGTCACCGGGGAGCTGTTTTTT. It encodes CASSQDRKSTRTVTGELFF.